This T cell receptor (beta chain) was captured in a study of radiation and T cells in renal cell carcinoma (dated by TCRdb to between 2020 and 2021). As for the study more broadly: Samples came from a clinical trial, in which primary renal cell carcinomas received 15 Gy stereotactic body radiation therapy followed by nephrectomy 4 weeks later. A total of 3.5 million to 4.5 million unique CDR3 nucleotide sequences, encoding fewer than 3,000,000 unique CDR3 amino acid sequences, were found across all 50 or so samples. TCR beta sequencing covered fewer than 60 samples in total, comprising some 25 tumors and approximately 27 peripheral blood samples. General conclusions and limits of the study: Top tumor clonotypes rose in blood from baseline to 2 weeks post-radiation, then contracted by 4 weeks, suggesting transient expansion of tumor-resident clones. Dynamics of the blood repertoire were not tracked past 4 weeks after treatment. Because pretreatment tumor biopsies were not available, the baseline intratumoral presence of clonotypes could not be determined. The single-armed trial design could not address effects of radiation dose or scheduling on the TCR repertoire.

From a lookup of the germline V gene (reference sequence), CDR1 and CDR2 are LNHDA and SQIVND. The CDR3 starts with the cysteine, ends with the phenylalanine, and has 15 residues. Of the read, only the CDR3 DNA is kept; its 45 bases are in frame from base 1. After removal of 5 bases from V and 3 bases from J, the junction retains 7 bases not matched to a gene. This sample's time point label indicates: blood 2 weeks post-SBRT. The treatment or condition label on this specimen signifies: 15 Gy SBRT to primary tumor, nephrectomy 4 weeks later. To follow tumor-enriched clonotypes, serial peripheral blood was collected from radiation-treated patients at baseline and at 2 weeks and 4 weeks after SBRT. All patients had renal cell carcinoma with clear cell pathology. Genomic DNA for TCR sequencing was prepared using the QIAamp DNA Blood Mini Kit (Qiagen). The analyses included only samples that passed all quality control checks.

The immunoSEQ kit was used, according to the manufacturer's recommendations, to generate TCR beta libraries from genomic DNA. To prepare the libraries, a first multiplex PCR with proprietary primers was run, followed by a second PCR that added unique barcodes, and a bead cleanup was done after each round. Each sample batch included a kit-provided positive control reaction and a negative control reaction. The final libraries underwent checking on an Agilent 4200 TapeStation D1000 ScreenTape, volumetric pooling, and quantification by qPCR. An Illumina NextSeq500 fitted with a MidOutput 150-cycle cartridge performed the sequencing, running 156 Read1 cycles and 15 Index1 cycles with the kit's custom primers. The pooled library was loaded at 0.85 to 1 pM, with a roughly 19% PhiX control spiked in. For the original study's pipeline: Vendor-processed data were analyzed in R, and a clonotype was defined as all T cells sharing the same CDR3 nucleotide sequence. For clone abundance analyses, frequencies were normalized to the 10,000 most abundant clones in each sample. Public T cell clones, which averaged fewer than five per sample, were removed prior to analysis. Tumor-enriched and baseline blood-enriched clonotypes were defined by at least a 32-fold difference in abundance between compartments. Clonotypes expanded or contracted between blood time points were identified with a beta-binomial differential abundance model. The Baroni-Urbani and Buser coefficient was used to measure tumor-blood repertoire similarity, and groups were compared with two-tailed Wilcoxon tests in R. This immuneACCESS table, as held by TCRdb, lists in-frame sequences with V and J called but not all clones. Of the missing ones, under half trace to an unresolved V gene in checked studies; the others have no known cause. That table is the source of V, J and clone size, and D and trimming were worked out from the DNA. The sample table lists roughly 130,000 clones, more than 70% of them with a count of one. The ten largest account for approximately 6% of the sample.

Regarding this clone: This receptor's antigen is unknown. Within one base of it there is no much larger clone, and no base qualities were kept.

This sequence was found in a woman in her 70s with renal cell carcinoma. The sample consisted of blood, taken from a patient whose treatment included radiotherapy and nephrectomy. The rearranged segments are TRBV19 and TRBJ1-5, with 7 bases matching TRBD1. The CDR3 sequence is CASSPPTGVNQPQHF. In nucleotides, the sequence is TGTGCCAGTAGTCCGCCTACAGGGGTCAATCAGCCCCAGCATTTT.